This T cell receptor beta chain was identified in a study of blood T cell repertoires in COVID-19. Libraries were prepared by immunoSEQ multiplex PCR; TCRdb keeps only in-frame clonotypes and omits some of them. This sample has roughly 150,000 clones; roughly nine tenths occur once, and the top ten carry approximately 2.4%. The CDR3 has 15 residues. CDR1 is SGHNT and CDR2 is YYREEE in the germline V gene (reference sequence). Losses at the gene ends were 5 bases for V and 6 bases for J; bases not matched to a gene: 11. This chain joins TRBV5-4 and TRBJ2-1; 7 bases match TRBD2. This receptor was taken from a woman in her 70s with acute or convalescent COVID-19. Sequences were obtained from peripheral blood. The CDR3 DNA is TGTGCCAGCAGGCTTGGGGGGGGAAGGAGCAATGAGCAGTTCTTC. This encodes CASRLGGGRSNEQFF.